This record concerns one T cell receptor beta chain sequence. Treatment in this sample: preoperative locoregional IRX-2 cytokine immunotherapy. This phase Ib study tested locoregional IRX-2 cytokine immunotherapy given before surgery. The data stem from a study of preoperative IRX-2 immunotherapy in early breast cancer. This CDR3 is built from 17 residues. V lost 2 bases and J 1 base, leaving 15 bases between the germline ends. CDR1 and CDR2 from the germline V gene are MNHGY and SAAAGT. TCRdb keeps only in-frame clones here, not all; method: immunoSEQ multiplex PCR. Of around 25,000 clones in the sample, roughly 74% were seen once.

This TCR came from a human donor with breast cancer. The specimen was lymph node tissue, collected before IRX-2 immunotherapy. The chain is built from TRBV6-8 and TRBJ1-5, with D tentatively TRBD1 (6 bases). CDR3 in DNA: TGTGCCAGCAGTTACGGGACGGGGGGGCTGAGCAATCAGCCCCAGCATTTT. Protein product: CASSYGTGGLSNQPQHF.